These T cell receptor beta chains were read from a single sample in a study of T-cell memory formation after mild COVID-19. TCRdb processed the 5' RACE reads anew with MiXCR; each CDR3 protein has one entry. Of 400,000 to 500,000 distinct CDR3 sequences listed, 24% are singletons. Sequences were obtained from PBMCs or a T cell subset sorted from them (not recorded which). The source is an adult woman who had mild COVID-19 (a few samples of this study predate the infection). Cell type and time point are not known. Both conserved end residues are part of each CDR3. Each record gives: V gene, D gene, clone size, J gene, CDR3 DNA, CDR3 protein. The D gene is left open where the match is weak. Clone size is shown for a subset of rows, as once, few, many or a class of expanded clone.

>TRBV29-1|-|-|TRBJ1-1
TGCAGCGTTAGGAGGGCGGAGAACACTGAAGCTTTCTTT
CSVRRAENTEAFF
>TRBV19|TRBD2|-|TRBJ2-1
TGTGCCAGTAGTATAGTGCTAGCGGCCTACAATGAGCAGTTCTTC
CASSIVLAAYNEQFF
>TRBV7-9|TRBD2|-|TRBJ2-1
TGTGCCAGCAGCGCGAGGACTAGCGGGAACTACAATGAGCAGTTCTTC
CASSARTSGNYNEQFF
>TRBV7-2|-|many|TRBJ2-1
TGTGCCAGCAGCTCACGCGGCCAGACAGTGCAGTTCTTC
CASSSRGQTVQFF
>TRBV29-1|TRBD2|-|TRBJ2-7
TGCAGCGTTGAGACTAGCGGAGCCTACGAGCAGTACTTC
CSVETSGAYEQYF
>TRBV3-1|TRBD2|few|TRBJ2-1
TGTGCCAGCAGCCGACCGGGAGGCCTCTCCTACAATGAGCAGTTCTTC
CASSRPGGLSYNEQFF
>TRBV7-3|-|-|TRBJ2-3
TGTGCCAGCAGCTCAAACCGACTAGGTACAGATACGCAGTATTTT
CASSSNRLGTDTQYF
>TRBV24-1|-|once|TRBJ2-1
TGTGCCACCAGCCCCAATTCGGGGCCCTACAATGAGCAGTTCTTC
CATSPNSGPYNEQFF
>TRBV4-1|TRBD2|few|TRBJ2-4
TGCGCCAGCAGCCATGAAGCGGGGGGGACAAACATTCAGTACTTC
CASSHEAGGTNIQYF
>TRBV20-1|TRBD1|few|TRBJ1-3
TGCAGTGCTAGAGACTTGGGACAGGTCAACTCTGGAAACACCATATATTTT
CSARDLGQVNSGNTIYF
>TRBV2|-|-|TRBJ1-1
TGTGCCAGCAGTGAAGTGAGGGGCACTGAAGCTTTCTTT
CASSEVRGTEAFF
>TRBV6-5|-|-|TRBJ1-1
TGTGCCAGCAGCAACCGGAACACTGAAGCTTTCTTT
CASSNRNTEAFF
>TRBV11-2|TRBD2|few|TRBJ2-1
TGTGCCAGCAGCCCCACGGGGACTAGCGGGGGAGAGCAGTTCTTC
CASSPTGTSGGEQFF
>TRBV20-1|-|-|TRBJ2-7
TGCAGTGCTAGAAAAGGTTCAGGGGAAACCGAGCAGTACTTC
CSARKGSGETEQYF
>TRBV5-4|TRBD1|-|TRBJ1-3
TGTGCCAGCAGCTCCTCCGGGACAGGGGAAAACGCCATATATTTT
CASSSSGTGENAIYF
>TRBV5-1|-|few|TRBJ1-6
TGCGCCAGCAGCTTGGGGACAGAGGGCGCCTCCTATAATTCACCCCTCCACTTT
CASSLGTEGASYNSPLHF
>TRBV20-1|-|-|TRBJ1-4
TGCAGTGCTAGACTAGGGGCCGAAAAACTGTTTTTT
CSARLGAEKLFF
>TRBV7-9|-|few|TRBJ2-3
TGTGCCAGCAGCCGTGAACAGGTCACAGATACGCAGTATTTT
CASSREQVTDTQYF
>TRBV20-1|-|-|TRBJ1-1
TGCAGTGCAGACGTGGGGAAGGGACGGACTGAAGCTTTCTTT
CSADVGKGRTEAFF
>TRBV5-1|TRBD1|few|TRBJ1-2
TGCGCCAGCAGCCACAGACAGGGGACCTATGGCTACACCTTC
CASSHRQGTYGYTF
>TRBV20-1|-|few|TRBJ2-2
TGCAGTGCTAGAGGGACAGAAGCAAACACCGGGGAGCTGTTTTTT
CSARGTEANTGELFF
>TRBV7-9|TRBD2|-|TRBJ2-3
TGTGCCAGCAGCTTAGGCCGCTCTAGCGGGAGAAACTCAGATACGCAGTATTTT
CASSLGRSSGRNSDTQYF
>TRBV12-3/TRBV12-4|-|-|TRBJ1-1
TGTGCCAGCAGACCTACAGGGTTGAGCACTGAAGCTTTCTTT
CASRPTGLSTEAFF
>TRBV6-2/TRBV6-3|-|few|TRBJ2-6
TGTGCCAGCACCAACAAGAGCCCCTCTGGGGCCAACGTCCTGACTTTC
CASTNKSPSGANVLTF
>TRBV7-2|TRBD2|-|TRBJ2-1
TGTGCCAGCAGCTATATGGGACTAGCGGGAGGGGAGCAGTTCTTC
CASSYMGLAGGEQFF
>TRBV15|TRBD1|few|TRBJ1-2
TGTGCCACCAGCAGAGGGGGACAGGGTAACTATGGCTACACCTTC
CATSRGGQGNYGYTF